The source of this T cell receptor (beta chain) is a study of T-cell memory formation after mild COVID-19. After removal of 6 bases from V and 7 bases from J, the junction contained 11 bases not matched to a gene. The V gene's germline CDR1 is SQVTM and CDR2 ANQGSEA. The CDR3 totals 13 residues. Turning to this clonotype: What it binds is not known.

TCRdb redid the calling of the 5' RACE reads with MiXCR, one entry per CDR3 protein. Among about 620,000 distinct CDR3 sequences, 15% to 20% were seen once, and the ten largest hold around 12%. The study, taken as a whole, reports: Day 37-peaking second-wave clones had unconfirmed SARS-CoV-2 specificity.

Sequenced: PBMCs or a T cell subset sorted from them (not recorded which). The sequence was obtained from an adult woman who had mild COVID-19 (a few samples of this study predate the infection). Cell type and time point are not known. The chain couples TRBV29-1 to TRBJ1-2, with TRBD1 identical over 7 bases. The CDR3 spells CSVRVQGPRGYTF. The CDR3 DNA sequence: TGCAGCGTCCGAGTACAGGGGCCCCGTGGCTACACCTTC.